Below are 19 T cell receptor beta chains sequenced from a single sample in a study of regulatory T cells in long-lasting Graves disease. Time point described: newly diagnosed GD, antithyroid drugs for less than 3 months. Construction of the TCR library relied on RNA isolated from PBMCs. To make TCR beta libraries, researchers used iRepertoire HTBI primers and Arm-PCR of CDR3 regions. Each CDR3 protein gets one entry after TCRdb re-called the multiplex PCR reads with MiXCR. The table lists approximately 560,000 distinct CDR3 sequences, roughly 16% of them singletons, with 9.5% to 15% in the top ten. This same sample was also taken into another study, of T cells in Graves' hyperthyroidism and ophthalmopathy.

Sample: peripheral blood mononuclear cells (PBMCs), taken at new diagnosis, from a patient treated with antithyroid drugs. The receptors derive from a man between 18 and 35 years old with Graves disease.

Ten or more counts support this clonotype. V is TRBV6-5 and J is TRBJ1-1; no reliable D call. Germline loops: CDR1 MNHEY, CDR2 SVGAGI. V was trimmed by 2 bases and J by 4 bases, leaving 20 bases between them. The CDR3 has 17 residues. The CDR3 nucleotides are TGTGCCAGCAGTTACCGCCGACCGGGGAGGGAGGGCACTGAAGCTTTCTTT. Residues: CASSYRRPGREGTEAFF.

The V call is TRBV19, the J call TRBJ1-5; 10 bases match TRBD1. This CDR3 spans 16 amino acids. The ends lost 3 bases at V and 7 bases at J; junction bases unmatched: 9. Germline lookup yields CDR1 LNHDA and CDR2 SQIVND (reference sequence). The CDR3 loop is CASSIDGTGARQPQHF. CDR3 DNA sequence: TGTGCCAGTAGTATTGACGGGACAGGGGCTCGGCAGCCCCAGCATTTT.

This clonotype was detected many times. The rearrangement joins TRBV7-9 to TRBJ2-7, with TRBD2 identical over 13 bases. Germline V gene lookup returns CDR1 SEHNR and CDR2 FQNEAQ (reference sequence). CDR3 size: 14 residues. The V gene end was trimmed by 5 bases and the J gene end by 6 bases; junction bases not matched to a gene: 4. The CDR3 spells CASSQTSGRSEQYF. The CDR3 DNA follows: TGTGCCAGCAGCCAGACTAGCGGGAGGAGCGAGCAGTACTTC.

This clonotype was observed a handful of times. The chain recombines TRBV10-2 with TRBJ2-7; possibly TRBD2 for D (6 bases). This CDR3 spans 14 amino acids. V was cut by 7 bases and J by 5 bases, with 18 bases left in between. Germline assignment: CDR1 WSHSY and CDR2 SAAADI. This CDR3 reads CASMHTGLLNEQYF. The CDR3 DNA sequence: TGCGCCAGCATGCATACGGGACTCCTAAACGAGCAGTACTTC.

This clonotype was detected ten times or more. This chain links TRBV5-5 with TRBJ2-3; TRBD2 aligns across 9 bases. The CDR3 runs 15 residues. Germline V gives CDR1 SGHKS, CDR2 YYEKEE (reference sequence). V shed 0 bases and J 2 bases; nucleotides not matched to a gene: 1. The CDR3 spells CASSLGLADTDTQYF. The DNA of the CDR3 is TGTGCCAGCAGCTTGGGACTAGCGGACACAGATACGCAGTATTTT.

The table lists this clonotype with a count of one. The V and J genes are TRBV3-1 and TRBJ2-7; D is unresolved. The CDR3 is made up of 13 amino acids. The germline V and J ends were trimmed by 4 bases and 5 bases, with 12 bases remaining between them. The germline CDR1 and CDR2 sequences are LGHDT and YNNKEL (reference sequence). DNA for the CDR3: TGTGCCAGCAGCCCGATAAGTTTGGACGAGCAGTACTTC. Translated, it gives CASSPISLDEQYF.

The rearrangement links TRBV18 to TRBJ1-3; D not resolved. Looked up from germline, CDR1 is KGHSH and CDR2 is LQKENI. This CDR3 has 13 amino acids. V lost 3 bases to trimming and J lost 4 bases, with 7 bases between them. Written as DNA, the CDR3 is TGTGCCAGCTCACCGGCGGCGGGAAACACCATATATTTT. Amino acids: CASSPAAGNTIYF.

This clonotype was detected many times. The gene calls are TRBV20-1 and TRBJ2-3; TRBD2 aligns across 7 bases. Germline trimming cut 1 base from V and 0 bases from J; bases unmatched to any gene: 4. CDR3 length equals 15 residues. The germline V gene has CDR1 DFQATT and CDR2 SNEGSKA (reference sequence). CDR3 in amino acids: CSARASGVSTDTQYF. The CDR3 nucleotides read TGCAGTGCTAGAGCCAGCGGGGTCAGCACAGATACGCAGTATTTT.

This clonotype was observed at least ten times. The V call is TRBV5-1, the J call TRBJ2-1; 7 nucleotides agree with TRBD2. Looked up from germline, CDR1 is SGHRS and CDR2 is YFSETQ. J was trimmed by 9 bases and V by 1 base; bases with no gene match: 25. This CDR3 spans 20 amino acids. CDR3 loop: CASSLLIASGAGKRDTEQFF. The CDR3 nucleotides are TGCGCCAGCAGCTTGCTTATTGCGAGCGGGGCGGGTAAACGGGATACTGAGCAGTTCTTC.

This clonotype appeared many times. The chain links TRBV28 to TRBJ2-4, with 7 bases fitting TRBD1. The CDR3 covers 14 residues. The ends lost 10 bases at V and 6 bases at J; junction bases unmatched: 12. Per germline, CDR1 MDHEN and CDR2 SYDVKM. In nucleotides, the CDR3 is TGTGCCACTATACAGGGGTACAGTGTAAACATTCAGTACTTC. Translation: CATIQGYSVNIQYF. The variable domain in full, completed from reference TRBV28 and TRBJ2-4, reads DVKVTQSSRYLVKRTGEKVFLECVQDMDHENMFWYRQDPGLGLRLIYFSYDVKMKEKGDIPEGYSVSREKKERFSLILESASTNQTSMYLCATIQGYSVNIQYFGAGTRLSVL.

This clonotype was recorded many times. J is TRBJ2-1 and V is TRBV7-9; 13 bases align to TRBD2. Germline V gene sequence: CDR1 SEHNR, CDR2 FQNEAQ (reference sequence). The CDR3 length is 19 residues. V was pared by 1 base and J by 4 bases, with 10 bases of the junction left unmatched. For the CDR3, the DNA is TGTGCCAGCAGCTTAGGTACCATGGGGACTAGCGGGAAATACAATGAGCAGTTCTTC. Encoded protein: CASSLGTMGTSGKYNEQFF.

This clonotype came up many times. The chain employs TRBV6-1 and TRBJ2-7, with TRBD2 identical over 7 bases. V gave up 1 base and J gave up 5 bases; unmatched junction bases: 8. The CDR3 sequence is 15 residues long. Germline CDR1 reads MNHNS; CDR2 reads SASEGT. The CDR3 reads CASSEGLSGNDEQYF. The CDR3 bases are TGTGCCAGCAGTGAAGGTTTAAGCGGGAACGACGAGCAGTACTTC.

Comment on this clonotype: A single base separates this from a much larger clone, so it may be a read error. The rearrangement uses TRBV30 and TRBJ2-7; no clear D gene. V shed 0 bases and J shed 9 bases, with 6 bases lying between them. This CDR3 has 10 amino acids. Germline-derived CDR1 and CDR2 are GTSNPN and SVGIG (reference sequence). The CDR3: CAWSVGVQYF. The CDR3 DNA reads TGTGCCTGGAGTGTCGGCGTGCAGTACTTC.

In this sample, this clonotype turned up many times. This sequence joins TRBV30 and TRBJ1-2; TRBD1 is a possible D gene (5 bases). The CDR3 totals 12 residues. V lost 4 bases and J 4 bases, leaving 10 bases between the germline ends. Per the germline V gene, CDR1 is GTSNPN and CDR2 is SVGIG (reference sequence). CDR3 loop: CAWNGGVYGYTF. CDR3 nucleotide sequence: TGTGCCTGGAACGGGGGAGTCTATGGCTACACCTTC.

This clonotype has at least ten counts. This chain links TRBV7-9 with TRBJ2-1, with 11 bases lining up with TRBD2. The V segment lost 5 bases and the J segment 7 bases; nucleotides outside the gene matches: 7. CDR1 SEHNR and CDR2 FQNEAQ come from the germline V gene (reference sequence). The CDR3 contains 15 residues. For the CDR3, the DNA is TGTGCCAGCAGCCGGACTAGCGGGCTGCAAAATGAGCAGTTCTTC. It yields the protein CASSRTSGLQNEQFF.

This clonotype showed up just a few times. V gene TRBV29-1 combines with J gene TRBJ1-2, with 9 bases aligning to TRBD1. From germline, CDR1 is SQVTM and CDR2 ANQGSEA. J gave up 6 bases and V 6 bases, and 2 bases lay outside the gene matches. The CDR3 spans 11 residues. CDR3 sequence reads: CSVDRGDGYTF. The CDR3 region has the DNA TGCAGCGTCGACAGGGGGGATGGCTACACCTTC.

This clonotype was seen many times. This rearrangement joins TRBV28 to TRBJ2-7, with D possibly matching TRBD1 (6 bases). V lost 6 bases to trimming and J lost 0 bases, with 12 bases between them. This CDR3 is 14 amino acids long. CDR1 MDHEN and CDR2 SYDVKM come from the germline V gene. The CDR3 spells CASRVIGGSYEQYF. The CDR3 DNA sequence: TGTGCCAGCAGGGTAATAGGGGGCTCCTACGAGCAGTACTTC.

This clonotype appeared many times. The chain uses TRBV28 and TRBJ2-1, with 9 bases aligning to TRBD2. Unmatched junction bases numbered 12, after V lost 3 bases and J lost 6 bases. Germline V gene data show CDR1 as MDHEN and CDR2 as SYDVKM. The CDR3 is made up of 17 amino acids. CDR3 amino acids: CASSFSISGRWLNEQFF. The CDR3 nucleotides are TGTGCCAGCAGTTTCTCGATAAGCGGGAGGTGGCTCAATGAGCAGTTCTTC.

This clonotype appeared many times. J is TRBJ2-2 and V is TRBV28; 9 positions match TRBD2. V lost 6 bases and J lost 9; bases outside the gene matches: 11. This CDR3 has 15 residues. The germline V gene encodes CDR1 MDHEN and CDR2 SYDVKM. The CDR3 loop reads CASSLGVAGVRELFF. The CDR3 DNA follows: TGTGCCAGCAGCCTAGGGGTAGCGGGAGTCCGGGAGCTGTTTTTT.